Below, 26 T cell receptor beta chains from the same sample are listed, as sequenced in a study of blood T cells in healthy people across ages (dated by TCRdb to the mid-2010s). The library was prepared using 5' RACE. Reads for this sample came from an Illumina HiSeq 2500. A second roughly 7 to 11 cycle PCR used a sample-barcoded 5' primer and a J-beta primer mix. TCRdb handled the public reads itself, with Q25 trimming in fastp and clone calling in MiXCR, and kept productive beta chains. Every entry covers one CDR3 protein and lists the most common genes and DNA from its rows. This sample comprises hundreds of thousands of distinct CDR3 sequences, roughly 58% of them detected only once. The ten largest clonotypes hold about two fifths of the sample. The sequencing input was blood. The receptors stem from a man aged 60 to 75 in good health.

This sequence joins TRBV20-1 and TRBJ2-5; no reliable D call. The germline gives CDR1 DFQATT, CDR2 SNEGSKA (reference sequence). This CDR3 contains 11 residues. The V gene lost 3 bases and the J gene lost 2 bases, with 4 bases spanning the gap. The CDR3 here is CSASGQETQYF. In DNA, the CDR3 is TGCAGTGCTAGTGGGCAAGAGACCCAGTACTTC.

V and J are TRBV5-1 and TRBJ1-6; D not resolved. Germline CDR1 reads SGHRS; CDR2 reads YFSETQ. V was pared by 4 bases and J by 6 bases, with 8 bases between. The CDR3 has 13 amino acids. The CDR3 coding sequence is TGCGCCAGCAGCCCCGGGAGTAATTCACCCCTCCACTTT. It is translated as CASSPGSNSPLHF. The full variable domain, in which reference TRBV5-1 and TRBJ1-6 provide the parts outside the CDR3, is KAGVTQTPRYLIKTRGQQVTLSCSPISGHRSVSWYQQTPGQGLQFLFEYFSETQRNKGNFPGRFSGRQFSNSRSEMNVSTLELGDSALYLCASSPGSNSPLHFGNGTRLTVT.

This chain uses TRBV3-1 with TRBJ1-4; a possible D gene is TRBD1 (5 bases). Looked up from germline, CDR1 is LGHDT and CDR2 is YNNKEL (reference sequence). There are 15 residues in the CDR3. The V and J ends lost 4 bases and 6 bases respectively, with 15 bases between them. CDR3 amino acids: CASSRRARGDEKLFF. In DNA form, the CDR3 reads TGTGCCAGCAGCCGGCGGGCGAGAGGGGATGAAAAACTGTTTTTT.

The gene calls are TRBV18 and TRBJ2-7; D not resolved. The CDR3 length is 12 residues. CDR1 and CDR2 (germline): KGHSH, LQKENI. V lost 0 bases and J lost 6, with 6 bases in between. The CDR3 region has the DNA TGTGCCAGCTCACCACCGTTGGGCGAGCAGTACTTC. It yields the protein CASSPPLGEQYF. Using reference TRBV18 and TRBJ2-7 for the parts outside the CDR3, the full variable domain is NAGVMQNPRHLVRRRGQEARLRCSPMKGHSHVYWYRQLPEEGLKFMVYLQKENIIDESGMPKERFSAEFPKEGPSILRIQQVVRGDSAAYFCASSPPLGEQYFGPGTRLTVT.

The genes are TRBV20-1 and TRBJ2-1, with D possibly called TRBD1 or TRBD2 (6 bases each). There are 11 residues in the CDR3. In germline, CDR1 is DFQATT, CDR2 SNEGSKA (reference sequence). V was cut by 6 bases and J by 10 bases, with 13 bases left in between. The CDR3 protein is CSALRGAEQFF. In nucleotides, the CDR3 is TGCAGTGCCTTGAGGGGGGCAGAGCAGTTCTTC.

The V call is TRBV4-2, the J call TRBJ2-1; 8 positions agree with TRBD2. V was clipped by 1 base and J by 6 bases; unmatched bases: 5. The germline CDR1 and CDR2 sequences are LGHNA and YNFKEQ. This CDR3 spans 15 amino acids. The CDR3: CASSQVAGTFNEQFF. In DNA form, the CDR3 reads TGTGCCAGCAGCCAAGTAGCGGGGACTTTCAATGAGCAGTTCTTC.

This clonotype was seen only a few times. This chain uses TRBV5-1 with TRBJ2-3, with 11 bases matching TRBD2. V shed 4 bases, J shed 0 bases, and the junction held 4 bases outside the gene matches. CDR3 size: 16 residues. CDR1 and CDR2 from the germline V gene are SGHRS and YFSETQ. The DNA of the CDR3 is TGCGCCAGCAGCCAGGGACTAGCGGCCAGCACAGATACGCAGTATTTT. Amino acid sequence: CASSQGLAASTDTQYF.

The chain employs TRBV3-1 and TRBJ2-5, with 7 bases matching TRBD2. Judging by the DNA end, TRBJ2-7 fits better; the J call may be wrong. Germline CDR1 LGHDT, CDR2 YNNKEL (reference sequence). CDR3 length: 14 amino acids. The CDR3 loop is CASSQVGTTYEQYF. The CDR3 DNA reads TGTGCCAGCAGCCAAGTAGGGACTACCTACGAGCAGTACTTC.

The rearrangement uses TRBV5-1 and TRBJ2-2; TRBD1 matches at 7 bases. In germline, CDR1 is SGHRS, CDR2 YFSETQ. The V and J ends lost 4 bases and 3 bases, in that order; junction bases with no gene match: 6. This CDR3 comprises 15 residues. The CDR3 protein is CASSPGQVYTGELFF. The DNA of the CDR3 is TGCGCCAGCAGCCCCGGACAGGTCTACACCGGGGAGCTGTTTTTT.

The chain recombines TRBV5-1 with TRBJ2-7; no clear D. Trimming shortened V by 4 bases and J by 0 bases, and 11 bases separated the two germline ends. Germline CDR1 and CDR2: SGHRS and YFSETQ. This CDR3 comprises 14 residues. The CDR3 DNA sequence: TGCGCCAGCAGCGTCGAGGACCACTCCTACGAGCAGTACTTC. Amino acids: CASSVEDHSYEQYF.

The rearrangement uses TRBV29-1 and TRBJ1-2; no clear D gene. V shed 1 base and J shed 4 bases, with 10 bases lying between them. Germline V gene data show CDR1 as SQVTM and CDR2 as ANQGSEA. The CDR3 is 13 amino acids. The CDR3 protein is CSVEGLGGYGYTF. For the CDR3, the DNA is TGCAGCGTTGAAGGGCTCGGAGGCTATGGCTACACCTTC.

This rearrangement joins TRBV10-3 to TRBJ1-1; possible D gene TRBD1, 6 bases. V was clipped by 0 bases and J by 7 bases, with 15 bases between them. The CDR3 is 15 amino acids. Germline loops: CDR1 ENHRY, CDR2 SYGVKD. DNA for the CDR3: TGTGCCATCAGTGAGTCGGGTAGGGGGACCCTTGAAGCTTTCTTT. This translates into CAISESGRGTLEAFF.

The V gene is TRBV21-1, the J gene TRBJ1-6; the table names TRBD1, a call not compared with the DNA. TRBV21-1 is a listed pseudogene. The CDR3 has 17 residues. CDR3 sequence: CASSKEGGDRGTSPLHF. The CDR3 DNA reads TGTGCCAGCAGCAAAGAGGGGGGGGACAGGGGGACTTCACCCCTCCACTTT.

This clonotype was seen only a few times. The J gene is TRBJ2-4, the V gene TRBV10-3; 8 positions match TRBD1. Germline values: CDR1 ENHRY, CDR2 SYGVKD. The CDR3 totals 12 residues. J was trimmed by 5 bases and V by 6 bases; bases with no gene match: 0. In DNA, the CDR3 is TGTGCCATCAGGACAGGGGAAAACATTCAGTACTTC. It codes for CAIRTGENIQYF.

This chain's CDR3 is CASSEVGIGELFF. CDR3 DNA: TGTGCCAGCAGTGAAGTAGGGATCGGGGAGCTGTTTTTT. The V and J genes are TRBV6-1 and TRBJ2-2; D is undetermined. Trimming took off 1 base at V and 7 bases at J, with 7 bases between the two ends. CDR1 and CDR2 (germline): MNHNS, SASEGT. The CDR3 sequence is 13 residues long.

The CDR3 nucleotides are TGCAGTGCTAGCCCCTCGGCCGCCTACAATGAGCAGTTCTTC. Protein product: CSASPSAAYNEQFF. The chain carries TRBV20-1 and TRBJ2-1; D uncertain. The germline V and J ends were trimmed by 3 bases and 2 bases, with 11 bases remaining between them. The germline V gene encodes CDR1 DFQATT and CDR2 SNEGSKA (reference sequence). This CDR3 comprises 14 residues.

The V call is TRBV2, the J call TRBJ2-3; D possibly matches TRBD1 or TRBD2 (5 bases each). Germline CDR1 and CDR2: SNHLY and FYNNEI. The CDR3 has 16 residues. V lost 11 bases and J lost 4, with 25 bases in between. The CDR3 sequence: CAAGAVGESGADTQYF. The CDR3 nucleotides read TGTGCCGCCGGGGCTGTAGGAGAGAGCGGTGCAGATACGCAGTATTTT.

In its sample, this clonotype was seen a few times. The rearrangement links TRBV2 to TRBJ2-3; TRBD2 matches 12 bases. With 6 bases clipped from V and 4 bases from J, the junction kept 8 bases outside the gene matches. Per germline, CDR1 SNHLY and CDR2 FYNNEI. This CDR3 comprises 16 residues. CDR3 in DNA: TGTGCCAGCAGCCCCGGGCTAGCGGGGGGGCCAGATACGCAGTATTTT. Protein: CASSPGLAGGPDTQYF.

The chain carries TRBV7-9 and TRBJ1-5, with unresolved D. V lost 3 bases to trimming and J lost 6 bases, with 12 bases between them. Germline V gives CDR1 SEHNR, CDR2 FQNEAQ (reference sequence). The CDR3 covers 14 residues. CDR3 DNA: TGTGCCAGCAGCTTGAAGGGCTCGCGTCAGCCCCAGCATTTT. Its protein product is CASSLKGSRQPQHF.

Only a few counts were recorded for this clonotype. The gene calls are TRBV12-3 or TRBV12-4 and TRBJ1-2; D possibly corresponds to TRBD1 (6 bases). The CDR3 sequence is 16 residues long. The V end was cut by 7 bases, the J end by 4 bases, with 22 bases between. The CDR3 DNA reads TGTGCCAGCACCCTACGTACAGGGAGTGGAGGCTATGGCTACACCTTC. Its translation is CASTLRTGSGGYGYTF.

This CDR3 reads CATSNGGENTGELFF. As DNA, the CDR3 is TGTGCCACCAGCAACGGGGGGGAGAACACCGGGGAGCTGTTTTTT. The J gene is TRBJ2-2, the V gene TRBV15; TRBD2 matches 8 bases. Germline V lookup: CDR1 LNHNV, CDR2 YYDKDF (reference sequence). CDR3 length: 15 residues. Trimming at V came to 4 bases and at J to 1 base, leaving 2 bases not matched to a gene.

The rearrangement links TRBV19 to TRBJ2-4; D tentatively fits TRBD1 or TRBD2 (8 bases each). The J call is in doubt because the DNA end fits TRBJ2-7 better. This CDR3 comprises 15 residues. Germline CDR1 reads LNHDA; CDR2 reads SQIVND (reference sequence). The CDR3 protein is CASSIGGDRSYEQYF. DNA of the CDR3: TGTGCCAGTAGTATCGGGGGGGACAGGTCGTACGAGCAGTACTTC.

The rearrangement links TRBV11-2 to TRBJ2-1; TRBD1 agrees at 7 bases. The CDR3 sequence is 15 residues long. Germline CDR1 is SGHAT and CDR2 is FQNNGV. V shed 5 bases, J shed 0 bases, and the junction held 4 bases outside the gene matches. The CDR3 sequence is CASSTGTDSYNEQFF. The CDR3 bases are TGTGCCAGCAGCACCGGGACAGACTCCTACAATGAGCAGTTCTTC.

The rearrangement links TRBV27 to TRBJ2-5, with 7 positions matching TRBD2. Matching the DNA end better, TRBJ2-7 makes the J call doubtful. The CDR3 length is 13 residues. In germline, CDR1 is MNHEY, CDR2 SMNVEV (reference sequence). The CDR3 DNA follows: TGTGCCAGCCGACCTTGGGGGGGAGACGAGCAGTACTTC. Residues: CASRPWGGDEQYF.

This clonotype came up once. The rearrangement joins TRBV12-3 or TRBV12-4 to TRBJ1-1; D uncertain. The length of the CDR3 is 12 residues. Deletions cut 8 bases from V and 5 bases from J, with 12 bases between. The CDR3 loop reads CASERVGTEAFF. The CDR3, as DNA: TGTGCCAGCGAGAGGGTCGGGACTGAAGCTTTCTTT.

The chain links TRBV12-3 or TRBV12-4 to TRBJ2-6; D is unclear. This CDR3 comprises 11 residues. V was pared by 6 bases and J by 7 bases, with 4 bases between. The chain's CDR3 is CASSPANVLTF. As DNA, the CDR3 is TGTGCCAGCAGCCCCGCCAACGTCCTGACTTTC.